The rows below give T cell receptor beta chains drawn from one sample of a study of blood T cell repertoires in COVID-19. The protocol was immunoSEQ multiplex PCR, while the TCRdb copy is restricted to in-frame clones and leaves out a portion. Of about 43,000 clones listed, about nine tenths are singletons. What was sequenced was peripheral blood. The receptors come from a man in his 60s with active COVID-19. Both conserved end residues are part of each CDR3. The D gene is left open where the match is weak. Only part of the rows carry a size: once, few, many, or a class if the clone is expanded.

d_call: TRBD2
v_call: TRBV3-1/TRBV3-2
j_call: TRBJ2-1
clone_size: -
cdr3_nt: TGTGCCAGCAGTTACCAACTAGCGGGAGAACATGAGCAGTTCTTC
cdr3_aa: CASSYQLAGEHEQFF

d_call: TRBD2
v_call: TRBV5-1
j_call: TRBJ2-5
clone_size: -
cdr3_nt: TGCGCCAGCAGCTTGGTACCGGGACTAGCGGGAGGTAGGGAGACCCAGTACTTC
cdr3_aa: CASSLVPGLAGGRETQYF

d_call: -
v_call: TRBV27
j_call: TRBJ2-7
clone_size: -
cdr3_nt: TGTGCCACCCGGGGTAGTTCCACCTACGAGCAGTACTTC
cdr3_aa: CATRGSSTYEQYF

d_call: -
v_call: TRBV15
j_call: TRBJ2-5
clone_size: -
cdr3_nt: TGTGCCACCAGCAGAGATCGTAGCGGCTACCAAGAGACCCAGTACTTC
cdr3_aa: CATSRDRSGYQETQYF

d_call: -
v_call: TRBV25-1
j_call: TRBJ2-5
clone_size: -
cdr3_nt: TGTGCCAGCAGTGGAGCCCAAGGGGGAAATCAGACCCAGTACTTC
cdr3_aa: CASSGAQGGNQTQYF

d_call: TRBD1
v_call: TRBV10-1
j_call: TRBJ2-1
clone_size: -
cdr3_nt: TGCGCCAGCACCGGGGACAGGGGGTGTGAGCAGTTCTTC
cdr3_aa: CASTGDRGCEQFF

d_call: -
v_call: TRBV7-3
j_call: TRBJ2-3
clone_size: -
cdr3_nt: TGTGCCAGCGGTCCAGGGTTAAGCACAGATACGCAGTATTTT
cdr3_aa: CASGPGLSTDTQYF

d_call: -
v_call: TRBV18
j_call: TRBJ2-3
clone_size: -
cdr3_nt: TGTGCCAGCTCACGGAACGGGGGCACAGATACGCAGTATTTT
cdr3_aa: CASSRNGGTDTQYF

d_call: -
v_call: TRBV9
j_call: TRBJ1-4
clone_size: once
cdr3_nt: TGTGCCAGCAGCGTAGGGATAGGGAGAGCTAATGAAAAACTGTTTTTT
cdr3_aa: CASSVGIGRANEKLFF

d_call: TRBD1
v_call: TRBV13
j_call: TRBJ2-7
clone_size: -
cdr3_nt: TGTGCCAGCAGCACAAGACAGGGGCACTCCTACGAGCAGTACTTC
cdr3_aa: CASSTRQGHSYEQYF

d_call: -
v_call: TRBV7-3
j_call: TRBJ2-5
clone_size: -
cdr3_nt: TGTGCCAGCAGCTTAACGCACCTATCAGAGACCCAGTACTTC
cdr3_aa: CASSLTHLSETQYF

d_call: -
v_call: TRBV3-1/TRBV3-2
j_call: TRBJ1-3
clone_size: -
cdr3_nt: TGTGCCAGCAGCCAGGTAGTAACCGGGAGAAAGAACACCATATATTTT
cdr3_aa: CASSQVVTGRKNTIYF

d_call: TRBD2
v_call: TRBV10-1
j_call: TRBJ2-3
clone_size: -
cdr3_nt: TGCGCCAGCAGTGACCCGGGTAGCGGGTCGGGTACGCAGTATTTT
cdr3_aa: CASSDPGSGSGTQYF

d_call: -
v_call: TRBV12-5
j_call: TRBJ2-3
clone_size: -
cdr3_nt: TGTGCTAGTGGTTTAGGGGGAGGGGGAAATACGCAGTATTTT
cdr3_aa: CASGLGGGGNTQYF

d_call: -
v_call: TRBV7-2
j_call: TRBJ2-5
clone_size: -
cdr3_nt: TGTGCCAGCAGCCTTGACCAGGGGAGTGCGACCCAGTACTTC
cdr3_aa: CASSLDQGSATQYF

d_call: -
v_call: TRBV5-6
j_call: TRBJ1-5
clone_size: -
cdr3_nt: TGTGCCAGCAGCTGGGCACCATTTAGCAATCAGCCCCAGCATTTT
cdr3_aa: CASSWAPFSNQPQHF

d_call: TRBD1
v_call: TRBV7-8
j_call: TRBJ2-1
clone_size: few
cdr3_nt: TGTGCCAGCAGCCGGGACAGCTCAAAGCAGTTCTTC
cdr3_aa: CASSRDSSKQFF

d_call: TRBD2
v_call: TRBV3-1/TRBV3-2
j_call: TRBJ2-5
clone_size: once
cdr3_nt: TGTGCCAGCAGCCGCGGGGGTCTAGGACTAGCGGGACTTGAGACCCAGTACTTC
cdr3_aa: CASSRGGLGLAGLETQYF

d_call: TRBD1
v_call: TRBV10-1
j_call: TRBJ2-1
clone_size: -
cdr3_nt: TGCGCCAGCAGTCCTCGGACAGGGGGACTAGGCGAGGGCCATGAGCAGTTCTTC
cdr3_aa: CASSPRTGGLGEGHEQFF

d_call: TRBD1
v_call: TRBV28
j_call: TRBJ1-2
clone_size: -
cdr3_nt: TGTGCCAGCAGCCCAGGGGGCAGCTATGGCTACACCTTC
cdr3_aa: CASSPGGSYGYTF

d_call: TRBD2
v_call: TRBV24-1
j_call: TRBJ2-5
clone_size: -
cdr3_nt: TGTGCCACCAGTGATAGGCTAGCGGAAGAGACCCAGTACTTC
cdr3_aa: CATSDRLAEETQYF

d_call: -
v_call: TRBV9
j_call: TRBJ1-2
clone_size: -
cdr3_nt: TGTGCCAGCAGCGTAGAGGGGTACGGCTACACCTTC
cdr3_aa: CASSVEGYGYTF

d_call: -
v_call: TRBV5-1
j_call: TRBJ1-1
clone_size: -
cdr3_nt: TGCGCCAGCAGCCCGACAGGGAACACTGAAGCTTTCTTT
cdr3_aa: CASSPTGNTEAFF

d_call: TRBD2
v_call: TRBV2
j_call: TRBJ2-1
clone_size: -
cdr3_nt: TGTGCCAGCAGTGGACTGAATAGCGGGTACTACAATGAGCAGTTCTTC
cdr3_aa: CASSGLNSGYYNEQFF

d_call: TRBD1
v_call: TRBV3-1/TRBV3-2
j_call: TRBJ1-5
clone_size: -
cdr3_nt: TGTGCCAGCAGCCAAGCGGGACAGGCTTCCAATCAGCCCCAGCATTTT
cdr3_aa: CASSQAGQASNQPQHF

d_call: TRBD2
v_call: TRBV5-1
j_call: TRBJ2-3
clone_size: once
cdr3_nt: TGCGCCAGCAGCCGGGTAGTAGCGGGAGCGGAAGATACGCAGTATTTT
cdr3_aa: CASSRVVAGAEDTQYF

d_call: TRBD2
v_call: TRBV5-1
j_call: TRBJ2-5
clone_size: -
cdr3_nt: TGCGCCAGCAGCTTGGGGACTAGTTCAGAGACCCAGTACTTC
cdr3_aa: CASSLGTSSETQYF

d_call: TRBD1
v_call: TRBV9
j_call: TRBJ2-7
clone_size: -
cdr3_nt: TGTGCCAGCAGCCCGACAGGGCCCTACGAGCAGTACTTC
cdr3_aa: CASSPTGPYEQYF

d_call: -
v_call: TRBV6-5
j_call: TRBJ2-2
clone_size: -
cdr3_nt: TGTGCCAGCAGTTACTCTGTAGGGGAGGTCTCCGGGGAGCTGTTTTTT
cdr3_aa: CASSYSVGEVSGELFF

d_call: -
v_call: TRBV4-2
j_call: TRBJ1-1
clone_size: -
cdr3_nt: TGTGCCAGCAGCCAAGACCGACAGGTCCCAGGCACTGAAGCTTTCTTT
cdr3_aa: CASSQDRQVPGTEAFF

d_call: TRBD2
v_call: TRBV5-5
j_call: TRBJ2-5
clone_size: -
cdr3_nt: TGTGCCAGCAGCACTAGCGGGACCGGTGGAGAGACCCAGTACTTC
cdr3_aa: CASSTSGTGGETQYF

d_call: -
v_call: TRBV5-4
j_call: TRBJ2-3
clone_size: -
cdr3_nt: TGTGCCAGCAGCTTGCGCGTCATCACAGATACGCAGTATTTT
cdr3_aa: CASSLRVITDTQYF

d_call: TRBD2
v_call: TRBV5-1
j_call: TRBJ2-5
clone_size: -
cdr3_nt: TGCGCCAGCAGTGGGGGATCGGGAGGGTACCAAGAGACCCAGTACTTC
cdr3_aa: CASSGGSGGYQETQYF

d_call: -
v_call: TRBV12-3/TRBV12-4
j_call: TRBJ2-5
clone_size: few
cdr3_nt: TGTGCCAGCAGTCTCCAAGAGACCCAGTACTTC
cdr3_aa: CASSLQETQYF

d_call: -
v_call: TRBV7-3
j_call: TRBJ2-1
clone_size: -
cdr3_nt: TGTGCCAGCAGCTCACTAAACAATGAGCAGTTCTTC
cdr3_aa: CASSSLNNEQFF

d_call: -
v_call: TRBV6-4
j_call: TRBJ2-3
clone_size: -
cdr3_nt: TGTGCCAGCAGTGTGCAGGATAACACAGATACGCAGTATTTT
cdr3_aa: CASSVQDNTDTQYF

d_call: TRBD2
v_call: TRBV2
j_call: TRBJ2-3
clone_size: -
cdr3_nt: TGTGCCAGCTCCAGGACTAGTTTCGCAGATACGCAGTATTTT
cdr3_aa: CASSRTSFADTQYF

d_call: -
v_call: TRBV25-1
j_call: TRBJ2-5
clone_size: -
cdr3_nt: TGTGCCAGCAGTGAATCGCGGTTACTCAAAGAGACCCAGTACTTC
cdr3_aa: CASSESRLLKETQYF

d_call: -
v_call: TRBV5-1
j_call: TRBJ2-7
clone_size: -
cdr3_nt: TGCGCCAGCAGCTCCCCGGGACCGGGGGAAAACGAGCAGTACTTC
cdr3_aa: CASSSPGPGENEQYF

d_call: -
v_call: TRBV18
j_call: TRBJ1-4
clone_size: -
cdr3_nt: TGTGCCAGCTCGCCTTCGGCGCGGGAAGGGCTGTTTTTT
cdr3_aa: CASSPSAREGLFF

d_call: TRBD1
v_call: TRBV2
j_call: TRBJ1-5
clone_size: -
cdr3_nt: TGTGCCAGCAGTTACCGGGACAGCTATCAGCCCCAGCATTTT
cdr3_aa: CASSYRDSYQPQHF

d_call: TRBD2
v_call: TRBV10-3
j_call: TRBJ2-1
clone_size: -
cdr3_nt: TGTGCCATCAGTGACCAAGCGGGAGGAGGTAATGAGCAGTTCTTC
cdr3_aa: CAISDQAGGGNEQFF

d_call: TRBD1
v_call: TRBV19
j_call: TRBJ2-1
clone_size: -
cdr3_nt: TGTGCCAGTAGTAAAGGACAGGGTCCGATCTTC
cdr3_aa: CASSKGQGPIF

d_call: -
v_call: TRBV6-5
j_call: TRBJ1-6
clone_size: -
cdr3_nt: TGTGCCAGCAGGCTCCAACTTTATTCACCCCTCCACTTT
cdr3_aa: CASRLQLYSPLHF

d_call: -
v_call: TRBV5-1
j_call: TRBJ2-3
clone_size: -
cdr3_nt: TGCGCCAGCAGCCCCCCTGGCGGGAGCACAGATACGCAGTATTTT
cdr3_aa: CASSPPGGSTDTQYF

d_call: TRBD1
v_call: TRBV2
j_call: TRBJ2-4
clone_size: -
cdr3_nt: TGTGCCAGCAGGGGGACAGGGGGGTCAGACATTCAGTACTTC
cdr3_aa: CASRGTGGSDIQYF

d_call: TRBD2
v_call: TRBV5-6
j_call: TRBJ2-7
clone_size: -
cdr3_nt: TGTGCCAGCAGCTTGTTTGGACTAGCGGACTACGAGCAGTACTTC
cdr3_aa: CASSLFGLADYEQYF

d_call: TRBD1
v_call: TRBV3-1/TRBV3-2
j_call: TRBJ2-7
clone_size: -
cdr3_nt: TGTGCCAGCAGCCGTGAGGTCGGCAGGGGGTCCTACGAGCAGTACTTC
cdr3_aa: CASSREVGRGSYEQYF